Shown below are 28 T cell receptor beta chains from a single sample sequenced in a study of blood T cell repertoires in COVID-19. Profiling relied on immunoSEQ multiplex PCR, and the TCRdb table lists in-frame clones only, not all of them. This table has about 160,000 clones, about 87% appearing once. The sequenced sample was peripheral blood. These receptors all stem from a woman aged 70 to 79 with COVID-19, enrolled during active disease.

The J gene is TRBJ2-1, the V gene TRBV10-1; perhaps TRBD1 as D (5 bases). The germline V and J ends were trimmed by 2 bases and 4 bases, with 12 bases remaining between them. The CDR3 length is 15 residues. Per germline, CDR1 WNHNN and CDR2 SYGVQD (reference sequence). CDR3 in amino acids: CASSEVDTAYNEQFF. The CDR3, as DNA: TGCGCCAGCAGTGAGGTGGACACCGCTTACAATGAGCAGTTCTTC.

The chain uses TRBV3-1 (or the pseudogene TRBV3-2) and TRBJ2-7, with D possibly matching TRBD1 (5 bases). Germline CDR1 is LGHDT and CDR2 is YNNKEL (reference sequence). The V end was cut by 3 bases, the J end by 2 bases, with 14 bases between. The CDR3 runs 15 residues. In nucleotides, the CDR3 is TGTGCCAGCAGCCACGCCCCACAGGTCGCCTACGAGCAGTACTTC. Its protein is CASSHAPQVAYEQYF.

This clone was observed a single time. V usage is TRBV18 and J usage is TRBJ1-6; maybe TRBD1 (6 bases). Germline assignment: CDR1 KGHSH and CDR2 LQKENI. CDR3 length equals 13 residues. The V gene lost 3 bases and the J gene lost 9 bases, with 9 bases spanning the gap. The CDR3 protein is CASSPGDTSPLHF. CDR3 coding DNA: TGTGCCAGCTCACCGGGGGACACTTCACCCCTCCACTTT.

The CDR3 here is CASSLGRVSPLHF. The CDR3 DNA reads as TGTGCCAGCAGTTTAGGTCGGGTTTCACCCCTCCACTTT. The V gene is TRBV12-3 or TRBV12-4, the J gene TRBJ1-6; no firm D call. The CDR3 totals 13 residues. Trimming took 1 base from V and 9 from J, leaving 7 bases between them.

V gene TRBV5-4 combines with J gene TRBJ2-3, with D perhaps TRBD1 (6 bases). The germline CDR1 and CDR2 sequences are SGHNT and YYREEE (reference sequence). V dropped 1 base and J dropped 9 bases, with 9 bases sitting between them. CDR3 length equals 12 residues. The CDR3 bases are TGTGCCAGCAGCTTGACTACAGGGACGCAGTATTTT. Translated: CASSLTTGTQYF.

The chain recombines TRBV2 with TRBJ1-3; TRBD1 matches at 9 bases. Germline V lookup: CDR1 SNHLY, CDR2 FYNNEI. The V gene end was trimmed by 7 bases and the J gene end by 4 bases; junction bases not matched to a gene: 5. The CDR3 consists of 14 residues. The CDR3 sequence is CASMRTGAGNTIYF. Here the CDR3 DNA reads TGTGCCAGCATGAGGACAGGGGCGGGAAACACCATATATTTT. Together with reference TRBV2 and TRBJ1-3, the CDR3 gives the full variable domain: EPEVTQTPSHQVTQMGQEVILRCVPISNHLYFYWYRQILGQKVEFLVSFYNNEISEKSEIFDDQFSVERPDGSNFTLKIRSTKLEDSAMYFCASMRTGAGNTIYFGEGSWLTVV.

The V call is TRBV4-1, the J call TRBJ1-4, with a possible D match to TRBD1 (6 bases). This CDR3 region has 16 residues. Per germline, CDR1 MGHRA and CDR2 YSYEKL. Trimming stripped 4 bases from V and 3 bases from J, with 15 bases between. The CDR3 nucleotides read TGCGCCAGCAGCCTCACGACAGGCACTTCTAATGAAAAACTGTTTTTT. This encodes CASSLTTGTSNEKLFF.

The chain uses TRBV18 and TRBJ1-6, with D hard to call. Per germline, CDR1 KGHSH and CDR2 LQKENI. This CDR3 comprises 12 residues. V lost 3 bases, J lost 7 bases, and 4 bases lay in between. The CDR3 protein is CASSPLNSPLHF. In nucleotides, the CDR3 is TGTGCCAGCTCACCCTTGAATTCACCCCTCCACTTT.

This rearrangement joins TRBV3-1 (or the pseudogene TRBV3-2) to TRBJ2-7, with 13 bases that match TRBD2. V was pared by 2 bases and J by 10 bases, with 2 bases of the junction left unmatched. CDR1 and CDR2 (germline): LGHDT, YNNKEL (reference sequence). CDR3 length: 13 residues. The CDR3 DNA reads as TGTGCCAGCAGCCAAACTAGCGGGGGGGATCAGTACTTC. It is translated as CASSQTSGGDQYF.

The V and J genes are TRBV6-5 and TRBJ1-2, with a possible D match to TRBD1 (6 bases). Between the trimmed V and J ends, which lost 7 bases and 8 bases, there was a span of 11 bases. CDR1 is MNHEY, CDR2 SVGAGI, per germline. The CDR3 sequence is 11 residues long. Written as DNA, the CDR3 is TGTGCCAGCATGAACAGGGCCGGCTACACCTTC. This translates into CASMNRAGYTF.

J is TRBJ1-2 and V is TRBV6-1, with unresolved D. CDR3 size: 14 residues. CDR1 and CDR2 from the germline V gene are MNHNS and SASEGT. V dropped 3 bases and J dropped 5 bases, with 13 bases sitting between them. In DNA, the CDR3 is TGTGCCAGCAGTGATAGCCCGGCTGTGTATGGCTACACCTTC. Translated: CASSDSPAVYGYTF.

The chain employs TRBV5-6 and TRBJ2-3, with 11 bases lining up with TRBD2. Germline-derived CDR1 and CDR2 are SGHDT and YYEEEE. J gave up 5 bases and V 4 bases, and 6 bases lay outside the gene matches. The CDR3 loop spans 15 amino acids. CDR3 in amino acids: CASSLIAGGLDTQYF. CDR3 coding DNA: TGTGCCAGCAGCCTCATAGCGGGGGGGCTAGATACGCAGTATTTT. The whole variable domain, remainder taken from reference TRBV5-6 and TRBJ2-3, is DAGVTQSPTHLIKTRGQQVTLRCSPKSGHDTVSWYQQALGQGPQFIFQYYEEEERQRGNFPDRFSGHQFPNYSSELNVNALLLGDSALYLCASSLIAGGLDTQYFGPGTRLTVL.

V gene TRBV7-9 combines with J gene TRBJ1-2, with TRBD1 identical over 7 bases. The CDR3 consists of 14 residues. Germline V CDR1 and CDR2: SEHNR, FQNEAQ (reference sequence). Trimming at V came to 3 bases and at J to 4 bases, leaving 5 bases not matched to a gene. The CDR3 bases are TGTGCCAGCAGCTTCGAGGGGGCAGTCTATGGCTACACCTTC. Translated: CASSFEGAVYGYTF.

The chain is built from TRBV29-1 and TRBJ1-1, with D unclear. CDR3 length: 12 residues. Between the trimmed V and J ends, which lost 7 bases and 3 bases, there was a span of 12 bases. Germline V gene data show CDR1 as SQVTM and CDR2 as ANQGSEA. CDR3 in DNA: TGCAGCGCCGGCCACGGGGACACTGAAGCTTTCTTT. Its translation: CSAGHGDTEAFF.

This sequence joins TRBV30 and TRBJ1-4; TRBD1 might be the D (5 bases). This CDR3 has 16 amino acids. Trimming took 4 bases from V and 6 from J, leaving 21 bases between them. Germline-derived CDR1 and CDR2 are GTSNPN and SVGIG (reference sequence). CDR3 protein: CAWTPVQANSYEKLFF. The CDR3 DNA reads as TGTGCCTGGACTCCAGTACAGGCAAACTCTTATGAAAAACTGTTTTTT. Together with reference TRBV30 and TRBJ1-4, the CDR3 gives the full variable domain: SQTIHQWPATLVQPVGSPLSLECTVEGTSNPNLYWYRQAAGRGLQLLFYSVGIGQISSEVPQNLSASRPQDRQFILSSKKLLLSDSGFYLCAWTPVQANSYEKLFFGSGTQLSVL.

CDR3 sequence (DNA): TGCGCCAGCAGCTCAGTAGCGGGGGTAGGAGATACGCAGTATTTT. Encoded protein: CASSSVAGVGDTQYF. This rearrangement joins TRBV5-1 to TRBJ2-3, with 9 bases matching TRBD2. CDR3 length equals 15 residues. Germline loops: CDR1 SGHRS, CDR2 YFSETQ. V shed 3 bases, J shed 5 bases, and the junction held 7 bases outside the gene matches.

CDR3: CASSITGTGNNYGYTF. DNA of the CDR3: TGTGCCAGCAGTATTACCGGGACAGGTAATAACTATGGCTACACCTTC. The chain carries TRBV27 and TRBJ1-2; 8 positions agree with TRBD1. There are 16 residues in the CDR3. Per germline, CDR1 MNHEY and CDR2 SMNVEV (reference sequence). V lost 5 bases, J lost 1 base, and 9 bases stayed unmatched.

This sequence joins TRBV5-1 and TRBJ2-5; a possible D gene is TRBD2 (6 bases). This CDR3 region has 16 residues. Trimming pared 8 bases from V and 4 bases from J, leaving 24 bases between. Per germline, CDR1 SGHRS and CDR2 YFSETQ. The CDR3 bases are TGCGCCAGTCAGGATGGAGCGGAGGAGGGCCTAGAGACCCAGTACTTC. The encoded protein is CASQDGAEEGLETQYF.

The genes are TRBV19 and TRBJ1-2; 7 positions match TRBD1. The germline CDR1 and CDR2 sequences are LNHDA and SQIVND (reference sequence). The CDR3 loop spans 13 amino acids. V lost 4 bases, J lost 4 bases, and 3 bases stayed unmatched. CDR3: CASSKGQLYGYTF. CDR3 coding DNA: TGTGCCAGTAGTAAGGGACAGCTCTATGGCTACACCTTC.

The chain carries TRBV6-5 and TRBJ1-2, with 11 bases matching TRBD1. Germline V gene lookup returns CDR1 MNHEY and CDR2 SVGAGI. The CDR3 loop spans 13 amino acids. Trimming took 10 bases from V and 4 from J; bases not matched to a gene: 5. CDR3 nucleotides: TGTGCCACCCGGACAGGGGGCTTCTATGGCTACACCTTC. Encoded protein: CATRTGGFYGYTF.

This chain connects TRBV28 to TRBJ2-7; TRBD1 agrees at 8 bases. CDR1 is MDHEN and CDR2 is SYDVKM in the germline V gene. The CDR3 totals 15 residues. Losses at the gene ends were 6 bases for V and 2 bases for J; bases not matched to a gene: 9. The CDR3 protein is CASRGQALHAYEQYF. The CDR3 DNA follows: TGTGCCAGCAGGGGACAGGCCTTGCATGCCTACGAGCAGTACTTC. Full variable domain (missing parts from reference TRBV28 and TRBJ2-7): DVKVTQSSRYLVKRTGEKVFLECVQDMDHENMFWYRQDPGLGLRLIYFSYDVKMKEKGDIPEGYSVSREKKERFSLILESASTNQTSMYLCASRGQALHAYEQYFGPGTRLTVT.

The rearrangement uses TRBV27 and TRBJ2-5, with D possibly being TRBD1 (6 bases). V lost 6 bases to trimming and J lost 4 bases, with 21 bases between them. The germline V gene has CDR1 MNHEY and CDR2 SMNVEV (reference sequence). The CDR3 runs 16 residues. CDR3 residues: CASSWTAYDLGETQYF. The CDR3 bases are TGTGCCAGCAGCTGGACAGCCTATGATTTAGGAGAGACCCAGTACTTC.

This rearrangement joins TRBV28 to TRBJ2-6; D is ambiguous. This CDR3 region has 12 residues. The germline gives CDR1 MDHEN, CDR2 SYDVKM. V was cut by 10 bases and J by 1 base, with 5 bases left in between. This chain's CDR3 is CATGSGANVLTF. The CDR3, as DNA: TGTGCCACCGGGTCTGGGGCCAACGTCCTGACTTTC.

The J gene is TRBJ2-5, the V gene TRBV12-3 or TRBV12-4; TRBD2 matches at 9 bases. CDR3 length equals 13 residues. Trimming cost V 7 bases and J 3 bases; bases outside gene matches: 3. CDR3 in amino acids: CASKVAGEETQYF. As DNA, the CDR3 is TGTGCCAGCAAGGTAGCGGGGGAAGAGACCCAGTACTTC.

There are a few counts of this clone. The chain carries TRBV28 and TRBJ1-1; D is ambiguous. The CDR3 consists of 14 residues. Germline V CDR1 and CDR2: MDHEN, SYDVKM. V was trimmed by 6 bases and J by 0 bases, leaving 11 bases between them. The CDR3 protein is CASRGRFLNTEAFF. CDR3 DNA: TGTGCCAGCAGAGGCAGGTTCCTGAACACTGAAGCTTTCTTT. The whole variable domain, remainder taken from reference TRBV28 and TRBJ1-1, is DVKVTQSSRYLVKRTGEKVFLECVQDMDHENMFWYRQDPGLGLRLIYFSYDVKMKEKGDIPEGYSVSREKKERFSLILESASTNQTSMYLCASRGRFLNTEAFFGQGTRLTVV.

V usage is TRBV27 and J usage is TRBJ1-2; 8 positions agree with TRBD1. This CDR3 comprises 15 residues. CDR1 is MNHEY, CDR2 SMNVEV, per germline (reference sequence). Losses at the gene ends were 6 bases for V and 3 bases for J; bases not matched to a gene: 9. CDR3 sequence reads: CASREDRELDYGYTF. CDR3 DNA: TGTGCCAGCAGGGAGGACAGGGAACTCGACTATGGCTACACCTTC.

The gene calls are TRBV11-2 and TRBJ2-1, with D unclear. Germline CDR1 is SGHAT and CDR2 is FQNNGV. CDR3 length: 12 amino acids. Between the trimmed V and J ends, which lost 0 bases and 12 bases, there was a span of 9 bases. The CDR3 here is CASSLDLGGQFF. The CDR3 DNA reads as TGTGCCAGCAGCTTAGATCTCGGTGGGCAGTTCTTC.

This clone turned up a few times. This chain links TRBV14 with TRBJ1-4; 9 nucleotides align to TRBD1. Germline lookup yields CDR1 SGHDN and CDR2 FVKESK. Germline trimming cut 4 bases from V and 5 bases from J; bases unmatched to any gene: 2. The CDR3 length is 14 residues. The CDR3 reads CASSPGQGNEKLFF. The CDR3 region has the DNA TGTGCCAGCAGCCCGGGACAGGGCAATGAAAAACTGTTTTTT.